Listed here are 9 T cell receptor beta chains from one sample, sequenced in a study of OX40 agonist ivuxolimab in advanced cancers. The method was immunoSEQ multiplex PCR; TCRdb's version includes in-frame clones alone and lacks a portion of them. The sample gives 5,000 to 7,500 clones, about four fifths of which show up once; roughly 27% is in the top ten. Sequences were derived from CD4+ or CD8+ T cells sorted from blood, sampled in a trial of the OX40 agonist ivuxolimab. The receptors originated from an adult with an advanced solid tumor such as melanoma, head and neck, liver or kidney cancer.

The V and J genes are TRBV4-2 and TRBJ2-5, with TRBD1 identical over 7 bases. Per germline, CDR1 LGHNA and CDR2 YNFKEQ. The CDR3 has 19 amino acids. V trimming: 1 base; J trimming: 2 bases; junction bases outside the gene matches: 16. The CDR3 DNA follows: TGTGCCAGCAGCCAAGCTATACCGGGACAGCTAGTTTTACAAGAGACCCAGTACTTC. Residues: CASSQAIPGQLVLQETQYF.

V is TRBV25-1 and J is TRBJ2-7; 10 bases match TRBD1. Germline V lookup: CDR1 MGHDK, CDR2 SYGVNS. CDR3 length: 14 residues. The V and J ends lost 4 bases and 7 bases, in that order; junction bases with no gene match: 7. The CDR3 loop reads CASSVGTGVVEQYF. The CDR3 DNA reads TGTGCCAGCAGTGTAGGGACAGGGGTTGTGGAGCAGTACTTC.

CDR3 amino acids: CASSHYGPDTQYF. The CDR3 nucleotides read TGTGCCAGCAGCCATTACGGTCCAGATACGCAGTATTTT. The V and J genes are TRBV14 and TRBJ2-3, with unresolved D. The CDR3 spans 13 residues. Germline V lookup: CDR1 SGHDN, CDR2 FVKESK. V was shortened by 3 bases and J by 4 bases, with 8 bases between the two germline ends.

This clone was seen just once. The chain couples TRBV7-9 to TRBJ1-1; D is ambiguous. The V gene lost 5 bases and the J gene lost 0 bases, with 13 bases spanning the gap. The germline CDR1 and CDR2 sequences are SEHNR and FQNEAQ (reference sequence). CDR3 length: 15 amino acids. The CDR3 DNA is TGTGCCAGCAGCCCGGGAGTCGGGATGAACACTGAAGCTTTCTTT. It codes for CASSPGVGMNTEAFF.

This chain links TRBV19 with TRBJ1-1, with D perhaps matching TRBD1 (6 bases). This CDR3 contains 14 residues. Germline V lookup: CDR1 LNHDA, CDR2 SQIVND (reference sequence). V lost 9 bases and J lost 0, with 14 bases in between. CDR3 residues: CASRDILMNTEAFF. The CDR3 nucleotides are TGTGCCAGCAGGGACATTCTCATGAACACTGAAGCTTTCTTT.

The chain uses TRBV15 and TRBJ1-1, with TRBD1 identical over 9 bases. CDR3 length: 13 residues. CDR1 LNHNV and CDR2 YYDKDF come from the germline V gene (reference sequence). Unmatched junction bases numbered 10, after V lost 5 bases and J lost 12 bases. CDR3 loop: CATSGPRTGESFF. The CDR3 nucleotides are TGTGCCACCAGCGGGCCTAGGACAGGGGAGTCTTTCTTT.

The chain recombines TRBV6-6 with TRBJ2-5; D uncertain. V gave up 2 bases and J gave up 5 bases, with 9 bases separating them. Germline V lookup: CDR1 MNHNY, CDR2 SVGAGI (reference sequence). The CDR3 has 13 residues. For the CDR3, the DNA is TGTGCCAGCAGTTACACCTCTTGGGAGACCCAGTACTTC. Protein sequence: CASSYTSWETQYF.

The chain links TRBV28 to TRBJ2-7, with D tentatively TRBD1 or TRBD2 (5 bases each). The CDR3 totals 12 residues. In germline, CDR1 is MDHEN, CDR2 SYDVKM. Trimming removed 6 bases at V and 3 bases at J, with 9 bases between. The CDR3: CASRKGRYEQYF. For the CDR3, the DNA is TGTGCCAGCAGAAAGGGACGCTACGAGCAGTACTTC.

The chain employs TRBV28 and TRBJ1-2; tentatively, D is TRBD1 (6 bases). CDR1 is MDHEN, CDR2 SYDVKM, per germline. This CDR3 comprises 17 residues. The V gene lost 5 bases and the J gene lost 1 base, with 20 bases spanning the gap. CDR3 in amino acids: CASSPLLRDTYNYGYTF. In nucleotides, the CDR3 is TGTGCCAGCAGTCCACTACTCCGGGACACTTATAACTATGGCTACACCTTC.